This TCR beta chain appears in the sequencing data of a study of blood T cells in healthy people across ages. Primed by a sample-barcoded 5' primer and a J-beta primer mix, a second PCR proceeded for about 7 to 11 cycles. Each single sample gave us at least 2.5 million CDR3-containing paired-end reads. TCRdb called the 5' RACE reads again in MiXCR, with one record for every CDR3 protein. The sample contains around 900,000 distinct CDR3 sequences, under 30% of which appear only once. Peripheral blood from each donor was collected in a volume of about 10 milliliters. The CDR3 contains 15 residues. Germline V CDR1 and CDR2: DFQATT, SNEGSKA (reference sequence). The germline V and J ends were trimmed by 4 bases and 2 bases, with 15 bases remaining between them. This clonotype was found many times.

V and J are TRBV20-1 and TRBJ2-1, with D possibly called TRBD1 or TRBD2 (5 bases each). This TCR came from a woman of 80 years or more in good health. Sequencing input: blood. For the CDR3, the DNA is TGCAGTGCTAATGTTGGGACCACCACCTACAATGAGCAGTTCTTC. It is translated as CSANVGTTTYNEQFF.